This note documents a single T cell receptor beta chain sequence. Its antigen is currently unknown. This entry belongs to a study of T cell responses to AZD1222 COVID-19 vaccine. General study results and limits: Among spike-specific TCRs, nearly half reportedly target unmutated variant regions. Mapped onto spike, vaccine-associated CD4 TCRs spanned it and were dominant at 160-218 and 743-854. Two AZD1222 administrations were followed by greater Spike-specific TCR breadth and depth. Repertoires were obtained only post-peak T cell response.

Using immunoSEQ multiplex PCR, the repertoire was profiled, and TCRdb retains in-frame clones only, with some absent. This sample yields 100,000 to 150,000 clones, of which about 89% are seen a single time; more than 9.5% belongs to the top ten. The CDR3 covers 13 residues. With 6 bases removed from V and 2 bases from J, the gap between germline ends came to 10 bases. Here the sequenced sample was peripheral blood, taken on day 0 of MenACWY control vaccination. The chain links TRBV12-3 or TRBV12-4 to TRBJ1-2; D gene uncertain. This sequence originates from an adult in good health. This CDR3 is CASSQQPNYGYTF. For the CDR3, the DNA is TGTGCCAGCAGCCAACAGCCGAACTATGGCTACACCTTC.